This TCR beta chain was sequenced for a study of blood T cell repertoires in COVID-19. Study overall: Sources were T cells, B-cell-depleted T cells, or PBMCs; the material itself was cDNA or gDNA.

Trimming left V 6 bases short and J 4 bases short, with 13 bases between. Germline V gene sequence: CDR1 LNHDA, CDR2 SQIVND (reference sequence). The CDR3 extends over 14 amino acids. Data came from immunoSEQ multiplex PCR; TCRdb stores just in-frame clones and leaves some out. The sample gives hundreds of thousands of clones, roughly nine tenths of which show up once; approximately 1% is in the top ten. A few counts support this clone. This receptor was obtained from a man between 18 and 35 years old who had recovered from COVID-19. The sequencing input was PBMCs or T cells enriched from blood (not recorded which). J is TRBJ2-1 and V is TRBV19, with TRBD2 as a possible D gene (6 bases). The CDR3 loop is CASRFLAGYNEQFF. The CDR3 DNA sequence: TGTGCCAGTAGATTCCTCGCGGGGTACAATGAGCAGTTCTTC.